This T cell receptor beta chain appears in the sequencing data of a study of breast tumors, draining lymph nodes, adjacent tissues listed by TCRdb under 2016. With respect to the entire study: In breast cancer patients, the study compared the TCR beta repertoires of tumor, adjacent nontumor tissue and axillary lymph nodes. The study was designed to assess the relationships and possible T-cell exchange between tumor, surrounding tissue and draining lymph node repertoires in human breast cancer. Results and caveats for the whole study, not just this receptor: Tumor and nontumor tissue repertoires were significantly more similar in luminal-like than in basal-like breast cancer. T-cell repertoire diversity in tumors was found to be lower than in lymph nodes but higher than in nontumor tissue, and preferential V and J gene usage was observed. The conclusion that tumor T cells originate in lymph nodes was presented as consistent with a hypothesis rather than as directly demonstrated. A scenario in which most tumor T cells derive from the lymph node and then expand within tumor tissue was judged to be consistent with the data.

The axillary draining lymph nodes of breast cancer patients were the source of the lymph node samples. The sample was run on an Illumina HiSeq 2000. TCR beta chain libraries were generated by multiplex PCR amplification. The amplified TCR beta chain products were analyzed by high-throughput sequencing. TCRdb took the public reads, trimmed them with fastp at Q25, ran MiXCR for clone calling and kept in-frame beta chains. CDR3 protein sequences are deduplicated, and each keeps its most common genes and DNA. This sample is represented by some 170,000 distinct CDR3 sequences; 30% to 35% of them were singletons. Clones ranked in the top ten supply roughly 3.8% of the sample. This clonotype was seen repeatedly, ten times or more. Which antigen it targets is not known. Base-call qualities are not available, and no considerably larger clone is one nucleotide away. Trimming takes 1 base off V and 5 bases off J; junction bases not matched to a gene: 2. The CDR3, from cysteine to phenylalanine, totals 15 residues. The entry retains the CDR3 DNA only, 45 bases that are in frame from base 1. From a lookup of the germline V gene (reference sequence), CDR1 and CDR2 are LGHDT and YNNKEL.

Source material: axillary lymph node tissue. In this chain, TRBV3-1 is recombined with TRBJ1-3, with TRBD1 matching 10 junction bases. The sequence came from a female donor with breast cancer. Some clones in this sample may be carry-over from other donors' samples. CDR3 reads: CASSQGTGGRNTIYF. The DNA sequence is as follows: TGTGCCAGCAGCCAAGGGACAGGGGGAAGAAACACCATATATTTT.